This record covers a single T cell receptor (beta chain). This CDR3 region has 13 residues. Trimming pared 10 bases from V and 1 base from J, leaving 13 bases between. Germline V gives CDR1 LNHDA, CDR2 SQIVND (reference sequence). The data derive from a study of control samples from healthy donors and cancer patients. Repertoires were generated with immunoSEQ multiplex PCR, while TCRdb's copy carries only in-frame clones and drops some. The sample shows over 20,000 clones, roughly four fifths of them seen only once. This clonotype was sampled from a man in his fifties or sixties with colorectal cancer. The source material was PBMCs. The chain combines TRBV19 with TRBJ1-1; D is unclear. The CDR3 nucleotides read TGTGCCACCATGACTCGTGAGAACACTGAAGCTTTCTTT. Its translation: CATMTRENTEAFF. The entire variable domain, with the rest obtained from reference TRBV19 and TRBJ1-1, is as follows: DGGITQSPKYLFRKEGQNVTLSCEQNLNHDAMYWYRQDPGQGLRLIYYSQIVNDFQKGDIAEGYSVSREKKESFPLTVTSAQKNPTAFYLCATMTRENTEAFFGQGTRLTVV.